The 29 T cell receptor beta chains given below trace back to one sample, sequenced in a study of neoadjuvant nivolumab and ipilimumab in lung cancer. The assay was immunoSEQ multiplex PCR, and TCRdb's table has in-frame clones only and misses some. The profile shows 8,000 to 10,000 clones, roughly four fifths of them singletons. Specimen: peripheral blood, collected before neoadjuvant nivolumab, alone or with ipilimumab. The receptors here all came from an adult with non-small cell lung cancer.

The V and J genes are TRBV6-5 and TRBJ1-2, with D perhaps matching TRBD1 (5 bases). The CDR3 is 14 amino acids. V lost 6 bases, J lost 5 bases, and 16 bases lay in between. Germline CDR1 and CDR2: MNHEY and SVGAGI. The CDR3 DNA is TGTGCCAGCAGGTCTGGGGCACTAAATTATGGCTACACCTTC. It yields the protein CASRSGALNYGYTF.

The chain combines TRBV18 with TRBJ2-2; D may match TRBD1 or TRBD2 (5 bases each). CDR1 KGHSH and CDR2 LQKENI come from the germline V gene. The V and J ends lost 7 bases and 0 bases respectively, with 15 bases between them. CDR3 length: 16 amino acids. CDR3 loop: CASLLARASNTGELFF. Here the CDR3 DNA reads TGTGCCAGCTTGCTAGCCAGGGCCTCGAACACCGGGGAGCTGTTTTTT.

The chain links TRBV6-5 to TRBJ2-7, with 10 positions matching TRBD1. Germline-derived CDR1 and CDR2 are MNHEY and SVGAGI. The CDR3 has 14 residues. V lost 7 bases to trimming and J lost 2 bases; unmatched junction nucleotides: 5. As DNA, the CDR3 is TGTGCCAGCAACCCGGACAGGGGGGCCTACGAGCAGTACTTC. Its translation: CASNPDRGAYEQYF.

CDR3 nucleotide sequence: TGTGCCAGCAGCTCCAACACCCCTTCCGGGAACACTGAAGCTTTCTTT. Protein sequence: CASSSNTPSGNTEAFF. The chain recombines TRBV5-6 with TRBJ1-1; D unresolved. The germline CDR1 and CDR2 sequences are SGHDT and YYEEEE. The ends were cut back, 3 bases at V and 1 base at J, with 16 bases in the middle. CDR3 length: 16 amino acids.

The V gene is TRBV18, the J gene TRBJ1-5, with no clear D. The germline V gene encodes CDR1 KGHSH and CDR2 LQKENI. V gave up 3 bases and J gave up 3 bases, with 6 bases separating them. CDR3 size: 13 residues. The CDR3 reads CASSPTNNQPQHF. CDR3 nucleotides: TGTGCCAGCTCACCGACAAACAATCAGCCCCAGCATTTT.

This chain links TRBV7-9 with TRBJ2-7, with no clear D. Germline V gives CDR1 SEHNR, CDR2 FQNEAQ (reference sequence). This CDR3 has 14 amino acids. Trimming took off 5 bases at V and 6 bases at J, with 17 bases between the two ends. The CDR3 sequence: CASSPPWEGVEQYF. The CDR3 nucleotides are TGTGCCAGCAGCCCCCCGTGGGAAGGCGTCGAGCAGTACTTC. The whole variable domain, filled in from reference TRBV7-9 and TRBJ2-7, reads DTGVSQNPRHKITKRGQNVTFRCDPISEHNRLYWYRQTLGQGPEFLTYFQNEAQLEKSRLLSDRFSAERPKGSFSTLEIQRTEQGDSAMYLCASSPPWEGVEQYFGPGTRLTVT.

This chain joins TRBV5-5 and TRBJ2-3; D is unclear. V was shortened by 9 bases and J by 9 bases, with 17 bases between the two germline ends. This CDR3 is 12 amino acids long. Germline V gene lookup returns CDR1 SGHKS and CDR2 YYEKEE (reference sequence). CDR3 amino acids: CATRAQRGTQYF. CDR3 bases: TGTGCCACTCGGGCCCAAAGAGGAACGCAGTATTTT.

This clone showed up just once. The V gene is TRBV6-1, the J gene TRBJ1-3; D is undetermined. CDR1 and CDR2 from the germline V gene are MNHNS and SASEGT. The CDR3 length is 14 residues. Trimming cost V 2 bases and J 2 bases, with 7 bases left between them. CDR3 in amino acids: CASSESGTGNTIYF. The CDR3 coding sequence is TGTGCCAGCAGTGAATCAGGAACTGGAAACACCATATATTTT.

V is TRBV2 and J is TRBJ2-1; 7 positions match TRBD2. This CDR3 has 15 residues. Germline V CDR1 and CDR2: SNHLY, FYNNEI. The V gene end was trimmed by 11 bases and the J gene end by 1 base; junction bases not matched to a gene: 11. CDR3 region: CAGEGGAGSYNEQFF. The CDR3 nucleotides read TGTGCCGGAGAGGGAGGGGCAGGTTCCTACAATGAGCAGTTCTTC.

DNA for the CDR3: TGTGCCAGCAGCCTGGACAGGGGAACTGAAGCTTTCTTT. Amino acid sequence: CASSLDRGTEAFF. V and J are TRBV5-4 and TRBJ1-1, with 9 bases fitting TRBD1. J was trimmed by 5 bases and V by 4 bases; bases with no gene match: 3. Germline V gives CDR1 SGHNT, CDR2 YYREEE (reference sequence). This CDR3 has 13 residues.

The CDR3 sequence is CASSYSSSYGYTF. The CDR3 DNA is TGTGCCAGCAGTTACTCGAGCAGTTATGGCTACACCTTC. The chain joins TRBV6-5 to TRBJ1-2; the D is unclear. The CDR3 sequence is 13 residues long. Trimming pared 0 bases from V and 5 bases from J, leaving 7 bases between. Germline-derived CDR1 and CDR2 are MNHEY and SVGAGI.

This clone was found once. The chain has TRBV5-5 and TRBJ1-1, with a tentative D call TRBD1 (6 bases). The CDR3 is made up of 16 amino acids. The germline V gene encodes CDR1 SGHKS and CDR2 YYEKEE (reference sequence). The ends were cut back, 6 bases at V and 6 bases at J, with 24 bases in the middle. The CDR3 loop is CASNLPNAGGRSEAFF. The CDR3 DNA follows: TGTGCCAGCAACCTCCCTAACGCGGGGGGCCGCTCTGAAGCTTTCTTT.

This clone came up a few times. The chain uses TRBV6-5 and TRBJ1-1; D possibly corresponds to TRBD1 (5 bases). V lost 4 bases, J lost 10 bases, and 13 bases lay in between. Germline CDR1 and CDR2: MNHEY and SVGAGI. The CDR3 is 12 residues long. The DNA of the CDR3 is TGTGCCAGCAGTTCCGAGGGGAGGCGAGCTTTCTTT. This sequence encodes CASSSEGRRAFF.

This chain joins TRBV7-2 and TRBJ2-7; D unclear. V lost 1 base to trimming and J lost 8 bases, with 9 bases between them. The CDR3 has 12 residues. Germline CDR1 SGHTA, CDR2 FQGNSA. The CDR3 DNA is TGTGCCAGCAGCTTAGAGGGTATCAAGCAGTACTTC. It is translated as CASSLEGIKQYF.

The V and J genes are TRBV7-8 and TRBJ2-3; 9 positions agree with TRBD2. Trimming removed 2 bases from V and 1 base from J; junction bases left unmatched: 10. The CDR3 runs 18 residues. CDR1 and CDR2 from the germline V gene are SGHVS and FQNEAQ. CDR3 DNA sequence: TGTGCCAGCAGCTTAACCCGACTAGCGGTAACCCGCACAGATACGCAGTATTTT. It translates to CASSLTRLAVTRTDTQYF.

V and J are TRBV29-1 and TRBJ2-5; D gene uncertain. Trimming shortened V by 8 bases and J by 5 bases, and 12 bases separated the two germline ends. Germline CDR1 and CDR2: SQVTM and ANQGSEA. There are 11 residues in the CDR3. The CDR3 DNA reads TGCAGCATCGGGCCTGGGGAGACCCAGTACTTC. Translated, it gives CSIGPGETQYF. The full variable domain, completed using reference TRBV29-1 and TRBJ2-5, is SAVISQKPSRDICQRGTSLTIQCQVDSQVTMMFWYRQQPGQSLTLIATANQGSEATYESGFVIDKFPISRPNLTFSTLTVSNMSPEDSSIYLCSIGPGETQYFGPGTRLLVL.

The chain recombines TRBV28 with TRBJ1-3, with TRBD1 matching over 12 bases. From germline, CDR1 is MDHEN and CDR2 SYDVKM. The CDR3 runs to 19 residues. J gave up 2 bases and V 3 bases, and 11 bases lay outside the gene matches. This CDR3 is CASSFPRDRGRKAGNTIYF. In DNA, the CDR3 is TGTGCCAGCAGTTTCCCCCGGGACAGGGGGCGCAAGGCTGGAAACACCATATATTTT.

The V and J genes are TRBV7-9 and TRBJ2-7; 10 bases are a match to TRBD2. Per germline, CDR1 SEHNR and CDR2 FQNEAQ (reference sequence). The length of the CDR3 is 14 residues. V was clipped by 6 bases and J by 0 bases; unmatched bases: 2. In DNA form, the CDR3 reads TGTGCCAGCAGGACTAGCGGGTCCTCCTACGAGCAGTACTTC. Protein sequence: CASRTSGSSYEQYF.

V usage is TRBV29-1 and J usage is TRBJ1-1; D is uncertain. V was clipped by 7 bases and J by 2 bases, with 14 bases between them. Looked up from germline, CDR1 is SQVTM and CDR2 is ANQGSEA. This CDR3 comprises 13 residues. CDR3 DNA: TGCAGCGCTCTTCTTAATGTCAACACTGAAGCTTTCTTT. Its protein is CSALLNVNTEAFF.

The chain combines TRBV2 with TRBJ1-3; a weak D match, TRBD1 (6 bases). Between the trimmed V and J ends, which lost 2 bases and 2 bases, there was a span of 13 bases. The CDR3 runs 16 residues. Germline V lookup: CDR1 SNHLY, CDR2 FYNNEI. The CDR3 spells CASSEWQGLAGNTIYF. CDR3 DNA: TGTGCCAGCAGTGAATGGCAGGGGCTTGCTGGAAACACCATATATTTT.

The chain is built from TRBV6-1 and TRBJ2-5; TRBD2 aligns across 8 bases. V was pared by 0 bases and J by 2 bases, with 11 bases of the junction left unmatched. The CDR3 loop spans 18 amino acids. CDR1 is MNHNS, CDR2 SASEGT, per germline. The CDR3 loop is CASSEAGYAGGGQETQYF. For the CDR3, the DNA is TGTGCCAGCAGTGAAGCGGGCTATGCGGGAGGAGGGCAAGAGACCCAGTACTTC.

The genes are TRBV6-1 and TRBJ2-3; 7 bases are shared with TRBD2. The germline CDR1 and CDR2 sequences are MNHNS and SASEGT. CDR3 length: 16 residues. V shed 2 bases and J 4 bases; nucleotides not matched to a gene: 9. CDR3 loop: CASSEWGGGRADTQYF. The CDR3 region has the DNA TGTGCCAGCAGTGAATGGGGGGGAGGGAGAGCAGATACGCAGTATTTT.

V is TRBV2 and J is TRBJ1-2; 10 nucleotides align to TRBD1. CDR1 SNHLY and CDR2 FYNNEI come from the germline V gene. V gave up 0 bases and J gave up 4 bases; unmatched junction bases: 5. The CDR3 has 16 residues. The CDR3 spells CASSEASGQGIYGYTF. CDR3 coding DNA: TGTGCCAGCAGTGAAGCTTCGGGACAGGGGATCTATGGCTACACCTTC.

The chain joins TRBV7-3 to TRBJ2-3; possible D gene TRBD1, 6 bases. V shed 2 bases and J shed 4 bases, with 28 bases lying between them. The germline V gene has CDR1 SGHTA and CDR2 FQGTGA. CDR3 length: 20 amino acids. CDR3 nucleotide sequence: TGTGCCAGCAGCTTACTCATGCAAACCCCAACAGGGAGTATCGCAGATACGCAGTATTTT. It codes for CASSLLMQTPTGSIADTQYF. Complete variable domain (other parts from reference TRBV7-3 and TRBJ2-3): GAGVSQTPSNKVTEKGKYVELRCDPISGHTALYWYRQSLGQGPEFLIYFQGTGAADDSGLPNDRFFAVRPEGSVSTLKIQRTERGDSAVYLCASSLLMQTPTGSIADTQYFGPGTRLTVL.

The chain couples TRBV28 to TRBJ1-1, with unresolved D. The CDR3 runs 16 residues. Germline loops: CDR1 MDHEN, CDR2 SYDVKM. V was cut by 3 bases and J by 0 bases, with 14 bases left in between. The CDR3 nucleotides read TGTGCCAGCAGTTTGTTGGGGAACCTTATGAACACTGAAGCTTTCTTT. Amino acids: CASSLLGNLMNTEAFF.

This rearrangement joins TRBV4-1 to TRBJ2-5; the D gene could be TRBD1 or TRBD2 (5 bases each). The DNA end favors TRBJ2-7, so the J call may be wrong. CDR1 is MGHRA and CDR2 is YSYEKL in the germline V gene. The CDR3 contains 13 residues. CDR3 sequence reads: CASSQGPLYEQYF. The CDR3 bases are TGCGCCAGCAGCCAGGGACCCCTATACGAGCAGTACTTC.

The chain recombines TRBV5-1 with TRBJ2-2; maybe TRBD1 (6 bases). Trimming pared 4 bases from V and 5 bases from J, leaving 18 bases between. Germline loops: CDR1 SGHRS, CDR2 YFSETQ. The CDR3 has 16 residues. The CDR3 sequence: CASSRDGLTGTGELFF. CDR3 sequence (DNA): TGCGCCAGCAGCAGGGATGGATTAACAGGGACCGGGGAGCTGTTTTTT.

This sequence joins TRBV28 and TRBJ2-3; D unclear. Trimming took 5 bases from V and 0 from J, leaving 6 bases between them. CDR3 length: 13 amino acids. Germline loops: CDR1 MDHEN, CDR2 SYDVKM. CDR3 DNA: TGTGCCAGCAGTCCCCCAAGCACAGATACGCAGTATTTT. Its protein product is CASSPPSTDTQYF.

This clone rates as medium-sized (0.01 to 0.1%). The V call is TRBV19, the J call TRBJ2-6; D may be TRBD1 (5 bases). Trimming took 4 bases from V and 3 from J, leaving 7 bases between them. The germline gives CDR1 LNHDA, CDR2 SQIVND (reference sequence). The CDR3 is 14 residues long. CDR3 protein: CASSTGFGANVLTF. The DNA of the CDR3 is TGTGCCAGTAGTACAGGGTTTGGGGCCAACGTCCTGACTTTC.